This T cell receptor (beta chain) was documented in a study of cytomegalovirus exposure and HLA in healthy donors. Generated by immunoSEQ multiplex PCR, the TCRdb table keeps only in-frame clones and is missing some. There are approximately 100,000 clones in the sample; about 87% occur only once, and about 1.8% lies in the top ten. The sequence was collected from a woman under 30 in good health and CMV-seropositive. Specimen: PBMCs.

CDR3 protein: CASQTRGYTEAFF. CDR3 nucleotide sequence: TGTGCCAGCCAAACGCGGGGCTACACTGAAGCTTTCTTT. The rearrangement joins TRBV19 to TRBJ1-1, with TRBD1 as a possible D gene (5 bases). The V gene's germline CDR1 is LNHDA and CDR2 SQIVND (reference sequence). The V end lost 9 bases, the J end lost 3 bases, and 14 bases lay between the germline ends. This CDR3 has 13 residues. Using reference TRBV19 and TRBJ1-1 for the parts outside the CDR3, the full variable domain is DGGITQSPKYLFRKEGQNVTLSCEQNLNHDAMYWYRQDPGQGLRLIYYSQIVNDFQKGDIAEGYSVSREKKESFPLTVTSAQKNPTAFYLCASQTRGYTEAFFGQGTRLTVV.